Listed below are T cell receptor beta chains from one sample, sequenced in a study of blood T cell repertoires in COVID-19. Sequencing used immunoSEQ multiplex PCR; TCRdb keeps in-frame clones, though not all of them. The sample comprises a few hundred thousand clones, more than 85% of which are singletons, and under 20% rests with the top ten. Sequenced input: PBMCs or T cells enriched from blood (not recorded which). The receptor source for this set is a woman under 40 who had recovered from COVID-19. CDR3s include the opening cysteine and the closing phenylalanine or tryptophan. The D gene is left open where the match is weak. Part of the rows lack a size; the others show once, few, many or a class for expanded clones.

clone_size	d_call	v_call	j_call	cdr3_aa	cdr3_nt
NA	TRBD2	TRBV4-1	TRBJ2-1	CASRETSGNGYNEQFF	TGCGCCAGCAGGGAGACTAGCGGGAACGGGTACAATGAGCAGTTCTTC
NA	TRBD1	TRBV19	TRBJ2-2	CASSRAGGELFF	TGTGCCAGTAGTAGGGCAGGGGGCGAGCTGTTTTTT
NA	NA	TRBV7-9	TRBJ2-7	CASSQLVSYEQYF	TGTGCCAGCAGCCAGCTAGTGTCCTACGAGCAGTACTTC
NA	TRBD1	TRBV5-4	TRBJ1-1	CASSWDSRTEAFF	TGTGCCAGCAGCTGGGACAGTCGGACTGAAGCTTTCTTT
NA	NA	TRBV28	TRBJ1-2	CASSLNGKGYTF	TGTGCCAGCAGTTTAAACGGGAAGGGCTACACCTTC
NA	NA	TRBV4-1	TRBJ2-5	CASSQLGIISRVMETQYF	TGCGCCAGCAGCCAGCTAGGAATCATCTCTCGGGTGATGGAGACCCAGTACTTC
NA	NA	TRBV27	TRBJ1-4	CASSLSMAGLPSEKLFF	TGTGCCAGCAGTTTAAGCATGGCGGGCCTGCCGAGTGAAAAACTGTTTTTT
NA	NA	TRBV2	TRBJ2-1	CATRGNEQFF	TGTGCCACAAGGGGTAATGAGCAGTTCTTC
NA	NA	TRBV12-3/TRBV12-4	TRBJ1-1	CASSLNRRFEAFF	TGTGCCAGCAGTTTAAACAGGCGATTTGAAGCTTTCTTT
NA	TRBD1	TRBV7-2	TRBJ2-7	CASSLETGLLNEQYF	TGTGCCAGCAGCTTAGAGACAGGGCTCTTAAACGAGCAGTACTTC
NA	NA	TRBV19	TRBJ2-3	CASRGGAATDTQYF	TGTGCCAGTCGCGGAGGGGCAGCCACAGATACGCAGTATTTT
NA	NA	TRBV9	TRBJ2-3	CASSVRQATVDTQYF	TGTGCCAGCAGCGTTCGACAAGCCACTGTAGATACGCAGTATTTT
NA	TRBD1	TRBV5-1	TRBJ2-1	CASSPGQGISNEQFF	TGCGCCAGCAGCCCCGGACAGGGGATTAGTAATGAGCAGTTCTTC
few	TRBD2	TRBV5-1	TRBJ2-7	CASSPPGRELYEQYF	TGCGCCAGCAGCCCCCCGGGGCGGGAGCTCTACGAGCAGTACTTC
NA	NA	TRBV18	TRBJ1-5	CASSRLADQPQHF	TGTGCCAGCTCACGATTGGCTGATCAGCCCCAGCATTTT
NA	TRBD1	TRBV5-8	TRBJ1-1	CASSLSRGITEAFF	TGTGCCAGCAGCTTGAGCAGGGGGATTACTGAAGCTTTCTTT
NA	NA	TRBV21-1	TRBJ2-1	CASSKEKGDYNEQFF	TGTGCCAGCAGCAAAGAAAAAGGGGACTACAATGAGCAGTTCTTC
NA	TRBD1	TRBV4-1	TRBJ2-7	CASSQEGDSLYEQYF	TGCGCCAGCAGCCAAGAGGGGGACAGTCTCTACGAGCAGTACTTC
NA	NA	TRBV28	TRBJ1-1	CASSLPQGGYTEAFF	TGTGCCAGCAGTTTACCACAGGGCGGTTACACTGAAGCTTTCTTT
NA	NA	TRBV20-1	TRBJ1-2	CSALDGYTF	TGCAGTGCCTTAGATGGCTACACCTTC
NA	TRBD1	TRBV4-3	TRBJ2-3	CASSQDGFDRGPHTDTQYF	TGCGCCAGCAGCCAAGATGGGTTCGACAGGGGGCCGCATACAGATACGCAGTATTTT
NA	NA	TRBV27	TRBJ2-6	CASSSFSGANVLTF	TGTGCCAGCAGTTCTTTCTCTGGGGCCAACGTCCTGACTTTC
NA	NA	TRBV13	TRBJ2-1	CASSLGEDYNEQFF	TGTGCCAGCAGCTTAGGGGAGGACTACAATGAGCAGTTCTTC
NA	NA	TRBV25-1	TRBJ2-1	CASSDPHRVMVNEQFF	TGTGCCAGCAGTGATCCTCACAGGGTAATGGTGAATGAGCAGTTCTTC
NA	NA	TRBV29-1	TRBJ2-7	CSVEGLPGSLEQYF	TGCAGCGTTGAAGGGCTCCCGGGGTCTCTCGAGCAGTACTTC
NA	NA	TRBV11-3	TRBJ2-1	CASSLRRDRSYNEQFF	TGTGCCAGCAGCTTACGCAGGGATCGGTCCTACAATGAGCAGTTCTTC
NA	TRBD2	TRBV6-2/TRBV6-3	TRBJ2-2	CASSYAHLAGTTNTGELFF	TGTGCCAGCAGTTACGCCCACCTAGCGGGGACTACGAACACCGGGGAGCTGTTTTTT
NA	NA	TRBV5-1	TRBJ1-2	CASSLANRVGYTF	TGCGCCAGCAGCCTGGCAAACAGGGTTGGCTACACCTTC
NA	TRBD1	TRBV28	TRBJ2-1	CASRNIPGQGGPNEQFF	TGTGCCAGCAGGAATATACCGGGACAGGGAGGCCCCAATGAGCAGTTCTTC
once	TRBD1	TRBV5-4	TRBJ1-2	CASSRGTGGWAGYTF	TGTGCCAGCAGCCGAGGGACAGGGGGTTGGGCGGGCTACACCTTC